Shown below are 7 T cell receptor beta chains from a single sample sequenced in a study of shared clonotypes between healthy human individuals. As defined, naive CD8 cells were CD45RO-negative and positively selected for CCR7, with terminally differentiated effector memory CD45RA+ cells excluded. Produced via immunoSEQ multiplex PCR; TCRdb's table is partial and in-frame only. The sample consists of over 750,000 clones, about 96% of them appearing once. The sample taken for sequencing was naive CD8+ T cells sorted from blood. Receptors were obtained from a man under 40 in good health.

This chain uses TRBV19 with TRBJ2-1; the match to TRBD2 covers 7 bases. CDR3 length: 15 amino acids. Germline V gives CDR1 LNHDA, CDR2 SQIVND (reference sequence). V lost 7 bases, J lost 0 bases, and 6 bases stayed unmatched. The CDR3 is CASTGAGSSYNEQFF. CDR3 DNA sequence: TGTGCCAGTACTGGAGCGGGGTCCTCCTACAATGAGCAGTTCTTC.

A single count supports this clone. This sequence joins TRBV29-1 and TRBJ2-1, with 8 bases matching TRBD2. This CDR3 contains 15 residues. Trimming removed 3 bases from V and 8 bases from J; junction bases left unmatched: 12. Germline V gene sequence: CDR1 SQVTM, CDR2 ANQGSEA. CDR3 bases: TGCAGCGTTGATTTGACGGGAGGGCGAACAGATGAGCAGTTCTTC. This encodes CSVDLTGGRTDEQFF.

The V gene is TRBV29-1, the J gene TRBJ2-7, with D perhaps matching TRBD2 (5 bases). CDR3 size: 11 residues. The V gene lost 1 base and the J gene lost 4 bases, with 5 bases spanning the gap. Per germline, CDR1 SQVTM and CDR2 ANQGSEA. Written as DNA, the CDR3 is TGCAGCGTTGAAGCGGGGTACGAGCAGTACTTC. Protein product: CSVEAGYEQYF.

The chain is built from TRBV7-9 and TRBJ2-2; 7 bases fit TRBD1. The J segment lost 0 bases and the V segment lost 6 bases, leaving 7 bases of the junction unmatched. Germline CDR1 SEHNR, CDR2 FQNEAQ (reference sequence). This CDR3 is 16 amino acids long. The CDR3 sequence is CASRIKTGPNTGELFF. The CDR3 region has the DNA TGTGCCAGCAGAATTAAGACAGGGCCGAACACCGGGGAGCTGTTTTTT.

This chain joins TRBV6-1 and TRBJ2-7; D tentatively reads TRBD1 or TRBD2 (5 bases each). The CDR3 is 16 amino acids. With 0 bases removed from V and 0 bases from J, the gap between germline ends came to 12 bases. Looked up from germline, CDR1 is MNHNS and CDR2 is SASEGT. Here the CDR3 reads CASSEARTGTSYEQYF. DNA for the CDR3: TGTGCCAGCAGTGAAGCTAGGACGGGGACCTCCTACGAGCAGTACTTC.

The genes are TRBV4-1 and TRBJ1-4, with D unclear. The CDR3 runs to 16 residues. CDR1 MGHRA and CDR2 YSYEKL come from the germline V gene. Trimming removed 0 bases from V and 0 bases from J, with 8 bases in between. CDR3 residues: CASSQEATATNEKLFF. For the CDR3, the DNA is TGCGCCAGCAGCCAAGAGGCAACAGCAACTAATGAAAAACTGTTTTTT.

The V gene is TRBV7-9, the J gene TRBJ2-7, with 7 bases matching TRBD2. The CDR3 has 13 amino acids. V lost 7 bases, J lost 5 bases, and 8 bases stayed unmatched. The germline V gene has CDR1 SEHNR and CDR2 FQNEAQ (reference sequence). CDR3 sequence: CASIGGRVNEQYF. The CDR3 DNA follows: TGTGCCAGCATAGGCGGGAGAGTCAACGAGCAGTACTTC.